Each of the 23 T cell receptor beta chains below was sequenced from the same sample in a study of cytomegalovirus exposure and HLA in healthy donors (dated 2017 in TCRdb). Libraries were constructed by the immunoSEQ multiplex PCR assay. A mixture of 60 forward primers for TCR Vbeta segments and 13 reverse primers for TCR Jbeta segments was used in the multiplex PCR. Entries here come from immuneACCESS through TCRdb and include only in-frame sequences with V and J called. Some clones fail to appear in such tables; in the studies checked, an unresolved V gene covers under half of the shortfall, and the cause of the remainder is unknown. This sample comprises approximately 140,000 clones, 65% to 85% of them detected only once. The ten top clones hold more than 0.95% of the sample. The sequenced sample was PBMCs. These receptors were collected from a man between 18 and 29 years old in good health and CMV-seronegative.

Concerning this clone: The identical CDR3 is also encoded by other nucleotide sequences in the sample. The CDR3: CASSLTGGNTIYF. In nucleotides, the CDR3 is TGTGCCAGCAGCTTGACAGGGGGTAACACCATATATTTT. This chain links TRBV5-4 with TRBJ1-3; 8 nucleotides agree with TRBD1. The J segment lost 7 bases and the V segment lost 1 base, leaving 1 base of the junction unmatched. The CDR3 loop spans 13 amino acids. Germline V lookup: CDR1 SGHNT, CDR2 YYREEE (reference sequence).

The rearrangement uses TRBV4-3 and TRBJ1-1; D is undetermined. Per germline, CDR1 LGHNA and CDR2 YSLEER. The V end lost 0 bases, the J end lost 1 base, and 9 bases lay between the germline ends. There are 15 residues in the CDR3. The CDR3 here is CASSQDVAENTEAFF. CDR3 in DNA: TGCGCCAGCAGCCAAGATGTGGCGGAGAACACTGAAGCTTTCTTT.

In nucleotides, the CDR3 is TGTGCCATCAGTGACCCGGGACAGAACTACGAGCAGTACTTC. It translates to CAISDPGQNYEQYF. V and J are TRBV10-3 and TRBJ2-5; 7 bases are a match to TRBD1. The end of the DNA fits TRBJ2-7 better, so the J call may be wrong. This CDR3 contains 14 residues. Germline CDR1 ENHRY, CDR2 SYGVKD.

Details on this clone: The sample holds other DNA sequences that translate to the same CDR3. The rearrangement joins TRBV5-6 to TRBJ1-1; D is perhaps TRBD1 (5 bases). Trimming removed 4 bases from V and 5 bases from J, with 6 bases in between. Germline V CDR1 and CDR2: SGHDT, YYEEEE. This CDR3 has 11 residues. CDR3 residues: CASSRGTEAFF. The CDR3, as DNA: TGTGCCAGCAGCCGGGGGACTGAAGCTTTCTTT.

V gene TRBV2 combines with J gene TRBJ2-3, with 15 bases fitting TRBD2. Trimming took 6 bases from V and 0 from J; bases not matched to a gene: 4. Looked up from germline, CDR1 is SNHLY and CDR2 is FYNNEI. CDR3 size: 17 residues. The DNA for the CDR3 is TGTGCCAGCAGACAAGGACTAGCGGGGGGGAGCACAGATACGCAGTATTTT. The encoded protein is CASRQGLAGGSTDTQYF.

V gene TRBV10-1 combines with J gene TRBJ2-7, with 8 bases identical to TRBD1. Germline assignment: CDR1 WNHNN and CDR2 SYGVQD (reference sequence). This CDR3 contains 13 residues. Trimming removed 10 bases from V and 2 bases from J; junction bases left unmatched: 7. CDR3 protein: CATGRTGTYEQYF. CDR3 coding DNA: TGCGCCACCGGCCGGACAGGGACCTACGAGCAGTACTTC.

This chain uses TRBV18 with TRBJ2-3, with D possibly matching TRBD2 (5 bases). Germline loops: CDR1 KGHSH, CDR2 LQKENI. The CDR3 extends over 15 amino acids. V lost 1 base and J 3 bases, leaving 11 bases between the germline ends. The CDR3 loop reads CASSPQGDPTDTQYF. The DNA of the CDR3 is TGTGCCAGCTCACCACAGGGAGATCCGACAGATACGCAGTATTTT.

CDR3 in amino acids: CASSEGLRTGLNEQFF. DNA of the CDR3: TGCGCCAGCAGTGAGGGTCTGAGGACAGGGCTCAATGAGCAGTTCTTC. This sequence joins TRBV10-2 and TRBJ2-1; 8 bases align to TRBD1. Trimming took 2 bases from V and 6 from J; bases not matched to a gene: 9. Germline CDR1 WSHSY, CDR2 SAAADI. CDR3 length: 16 amino acids.

The rearrangement uses TRBV5-6 and TRBJ1-1, with a tentative D call TRBD1 (6 bases). The V gene lost 1 base and the J gene lost 3 bases, with 13 bases spanning the gap. The CDR3 loop spans 15 amino acids. The germline V gene encodes CDR1 SGHDT and CDR2 YYEEEE. CDR3 sequence (DNA): TGTGCCAGCAGCTTGTTTGCCAGGGGCGACACTGAAGCTTTCTTT. Protein product: CASSLFARGDTEAFF.

The rearrangement joins TRBV11-2 to TRBJ2-7, with 9 nucleotides matching TRBD1. The CDR3 runs 17 residues. Germline loops: CDR1 SGHAT, CDR2 FQNNGV. Losses at the gene ends were 5 bases for V and 1 base for J; bases not matched to a gene: 12. CDR3 bases: TGTGCCAGCAGCCCAATAGGTAGACAGGGGGGGTCCTACGAGCAGTACTTC. It specifies CASSPIGRQGGSYEQYF.

The V call is TRBV11-2, the J call TRBJ2-7; D possibly corresponds to TRBD1 (5 bases). CDR1 and CDR2 (germline): SGHAT, FQNNGV. The CDR3 length is 11 residues. Trimming removed 4 bases at V and 9 bases at J, with 10 bases between. Here the CDR3 DNA reads TGTGCCAGCAGCTCGACAGAAGGGCAGTACTTC. Its translation is CASSSTEGQYF. Full variable domain (outside the CDR3, taken from reference TRBV11-2 and TRBJ2-7): EAGVAQSPRYKIIEKRQSVAFWCNPISGHATLYWYQQILGQGPKLLIQFQNNGVVDDSQLPKDRFSAERLKGVDSTLKIQPAKLEDSAVYLCASSSTEGQYFGPGTRLTVT.

As concerns this clone: An end of the junction does not agree with germline; a read error may underlie this. The rearrangement uses TRBV7-7 and TRBJ2-2, with 9 bases identical to TRBD1. The CDR3 is 15 amino acids. The V gene's germline CDR1 is SSHAT and CDR2 FNYEAQ (reference sequence). Here the CDR3 DNA reads TGTGCTAGCAGCTTATCGGGACAGGGTGTCGGGGAGCTGTTTTTT. This translates into CASSLSGQGVGELFF.

This clone was seen only once. The chain recombines TRBV7-3 with TRBJ2-7, with 8 bases matching TRBD1. Germline V gene sequence: CDR1 SGHTA, CDR2 FQGTGA. J lost 3 bases, V lost 5 bases, and 3 bases had no gene match. The CDR3 has 13 residues. The DNA for the CDR3 is TGTGCCAGCAGCCCCGGGACAGGCTACGAGCAGTACTTC. It codes for CASSPGTGYEQYF.

The chain combines TRBV11-2 with TRBJ2-7, with TRBD1 as a possible D gene (6 bases). V lost 4 bases and J lost 5, with 21 bases in between. The CDR3 is made up of 16 amino acids. Germline CDR1 SGHAT, CDR2 FQNNGV. The CDR3, as DNA: TGTGCCAGCAGCTCCTTCACTACAGGGCAGGCCCACGAGCAGTACTTC. Protein: CASSSFTTGQAHEQYF.

The chain combines TRBV5-1 with TRBJ2-3; no definite D call. The V gene lost 5 bases and the J gene lost 5 bases, with 12 bases spanning the gap. There are 13 residues in the CDR3. In germline, CDR1 is SGHRS, CDR2 YFSETQ. DNA for the CDR3: TGCGCCAGCAGTCTTCCTGGCGGAGATACGCAGTATTTT. The encoded protein is CASSLPGGDTQYF. The variable domain in full, completed from reference TRBV5-1 and TRBJ2-3, reads KAGVTQTPRYLIKTRGQQVTLSCSPISGHRSVSWYQQTPGQGLQFLFEYFSETQRNKGNFPGRFSGRQFSNSRSEMNVSTLELGDSALYLCASSLPGGDTQYFGPGTRLTVL.

This clone was found a few times. The chain has TRBV7-8 and TRBJ1-6; 8 positions agree with TRBD1. This CDR3 spans 14 amino acids. Germline-derived CDR1 and CDR2 are SGHVS and FQNEAQ. Losses at the gene ends were 4 bases for V and 11 bases for J; bases not matched to a gene: 7. Here the CDR3 reads CASSYDRGKAPLHF. The CDR3 nucleotides are TGTGCCAGCAGCTATGACAGGGGCAAGGCACCCCTCCACTTT.

In its sample, this clone was seen a few times. V and J are TRBV27 and TRBJ1-1; D remains ambiguous. Deletions cut 8 bases from V and 11 bases from J, with 18 bases between. Germline assignment: CDR1 MNHEY and CDR2 SMNVEV (reference sequence). The CDR3 runs to 12 residues. The chain's CDR3 is CASGPLEQVAFF. In nucleotides, the CDR3 is TGTGCCAGCGGGCCGCTTGAACAAGTGGCTTTCTTT.

The rearrangement joins TRBV4-2 to TRBJ2-1; possible D gene TRBD1, 6 bases. There are 14 residues in the CDR3. The V gene's germline CDR1 is LGHNA and CDR2 YNFKEQ. Trimming shortened V by 0 bases and J by 6 bases, and 9 bases separated the two germline ends. The CDR3 nucleotides read TGTGCCAGCAGCCAAGATGCCAGGGGCAATGAGCAGTTCTTC. Amino acids: CASSQDARGNEQFF.

J is TRBJ1-2 and V is TRBV7-8; 9 nucleotides align to TRBD1. Trimming at V came to 5 bases and at J to 10 bases, leaving 17 bases not matched to a gene. CDR1 SGHVS and CDR2 FQNEAQ come from the germline V gene. This CDR3 contains 16 residues. The CDR3 reads CASSGRVPGQGVPYTF. For the CDR3, the DNA is TGTGCCAGCAGCGGGAGGGTCCCGGGACAGGGCGTCCCCTACACCTTC.

V usage is TRBV10-3 and J usage is TRBJ2-7; D is possibly TRBD2 (5 bases). This CDR3 spans 15 amino acids. Germline-derived CDR1 and CDR2 are ENHRY and SYGVKD. The V gene lost 8 bases and the J gene lost 6 bases, with 23 bases spanning the gap. This CDR3 reads CAIGNAVALRGEQYF. DNA for the CDR3: TGTGCCATCGGAAATGCCGTGGCCCTTCGGGGCGAGCAGTACTTC.

The CDR3 here is CASRDYNYGYTF. The CDR3 coding sequence is TGTGCCAGCAGGGACTATAACTATGGCTACACCTTC. The chain couples TRBV7-2 to TRBJ1-2; D is unclear. Trimming cost V 6 bases and J 1 base, with 6 bases left between them. CDR1 SGHTA and CDR2 FQGNSA come from the germline V gene. This CDR3 is 12 amino acids long.

The V and J genes are TRBV19 and TRBJ2-5; 7 bases match TRBD1. The V gene's germline CDR1 is LNHDA and CDR2 SQIVND (reference sequence). The junction had 7 bases not matched to a gene; V was cut back by 5 bases and J by 1 base. This CDR3 spans 15 amino acids. The DNA of the CDR3 is TGTGCCAGTAGTTCGACAGGGAACCTCCAAGAGACCCAGTACTTC. Translating it yields CASSSTGNLQETQYF. The full variable domain, in which reference TRBV19 and TRBJ2-5 provide the parts outside the CDR3, is DGGITQSPKYLFRKEGQNVTLSCEQNLNHDAMYWYRQDPGQGLRLIYYSQIVNDFQKGDIAEGYSVSREKKESFPLTVTSAQKNPTAFYLCASSSTGNLQETQYFGPGTRLLVL.

V gene TRBV20-1 combines with J gene TRBJ2-5; no reliable D call. Germline CDR1 and CDR2: DFQATT and SNEGSKA (reference sequence). V was clipped by 3 bases and J by 5 bases, with 7 bases between them. CDR3 size: 11 residues. The CDR3: CSASREETQYF. DNA for the CDR3: TGCAGTGCTAGTAGAGAGGAGACCCAGTACTTC.